This entry is about one TCR beta chain. Antigen: not known. The DNA ends 3 residues before the CDR3 does, and the rest of the CDR3 is filled in from the germline J gene. Assay: immunoSEQ multiplex PCR; the TCRdb copy retains only in-frame clones and omits some. The sample table includes about 29,000 clones. V lost 2 bases and J 7 bases, leaving 8 bases between the germline ends. The CDR3 is 12 residues long. Germline-derived CDR1 and CDR2 are SNHLY and FYNNEI. The data derive from a study of T cells in women clearing cervical HPV infection. At the level of the study: Case blood was drawn when the lesion was first found; control blood after infection became undetectable. For cases, blood was sampled a median approximately 150 days after lesion detection, interquartile range roughly 85 to 200 days. General study points: Cases carried less TRBV6-7 than controls: approximately 0.1% versus 0.16%. CIN3+ cases had significantly higher TCR repertoire richness than controls, but evenness did not differ.

The chain employs TRBV2 and TRBJ1-1, with D unresolved. The sequence came from a woman aged 18 to 75 with a cervical HPV16 infection that either progressed to CIN3+ or cleared (not recorded which). The sequencing sample was made of blood buffy coat. CDR3 sequence: CASSEWRGEAFF. CDR3 DNA, as far as it was read: TGTGCCAGCAGTGAATGGCGGGGTGAA.